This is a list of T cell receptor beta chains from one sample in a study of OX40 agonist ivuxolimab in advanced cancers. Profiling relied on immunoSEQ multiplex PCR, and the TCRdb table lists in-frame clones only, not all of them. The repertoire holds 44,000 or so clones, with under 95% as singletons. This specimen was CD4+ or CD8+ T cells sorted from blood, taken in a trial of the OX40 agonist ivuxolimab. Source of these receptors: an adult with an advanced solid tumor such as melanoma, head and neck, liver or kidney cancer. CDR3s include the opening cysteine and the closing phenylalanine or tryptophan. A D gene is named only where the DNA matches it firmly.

CATSRAAGMNTEAFF 15 TRBV15 -
CASRNPQGPIAKNIQYF 17 TRBV5-8 -
CASSLTSLAADTQYF 15 TRBV7-3 -
CASSLGVTYEQYF 13 TRBV27 -
CASSLGTPEKETQYF 15 TRBV4-1 -
CASSQVQANTEAFF 14 TRBV4-2 -
CASSGTSGGQEQFF 14 TRBV11-3 TRBD2
CASSYGVDYGYTF 13 TRBV6-5 -
CSVEVSWDSYNEQFF 15 TRBV29-1 -
CASSLVSETEAFF 13 TRBV5-1 -
CAWTKGQPNQPQHF 14 TRBV30 TRBD1
CASSVDGLAASSYEQYF 17 TRBV9 TRBD2
CASSLTGTGDEQYF 14 TRBV7-8 TRBD1
CAWSVGGGYTF 11 TRBV30 -
CASSPGTGNHEQYF 14 TRBV19 TRBD1
CASSLGQGDLYEQYF 15 TRBV5-1 TRBD1
CASSLTAWGNVESFF 15 TRBV11-2 -
CASSLTGGSAYEQYF 15 TRBV7-3 -
CATSRDLGQYEQYF 14 TRBV15 -
CASSLAGLSNEQFF 14 TRBV11-1 -
CASSYRGSYNEQFF 14 TRBV2 TRBD1
CASSFLAGGTGELFF 15 TRBV27 TRBD2
CASSLHSGSGHEQFF 15 TRBV7-9 TRBD2
CASSQEPDTQYF 12 TRBV4-2 -
CASSIEPGLASTRVTDTQYF 20 TRBV19 TRBD2
CASLDLPLTDTQYF 14 TRBV2 -
CASSLSGNQPQHF 13 TRBV27 -
CASSQSDRQGAAKFF 15 TRBV23-1 TRBD1
CASSLAGTGNEQYF 14 TRBV27 TRBD1
CASSQRGGGLEQYF 14 TRBV4-1 -
CASSFWENSPEAFF 14 TRBV5-5 -
CARTNYGYTF 10 TRBV19 -
CASSSSGSYEQYF 13 TRBV19 TRBD2
CASSDQTRSYEQYF 14 TRBV13 -
CASRSTVNTGELFF 14 TRBV6-1 -
CASSALTGDLEAFF 14 TRBV19 TRBD1
CASSTGTSGRGTGELFF 17 TRBV7-3 TRBD2
CASGLWENTEAFF 13 TRBV12-5 -
CASSEPGTGRTEAFF 15 TRBV27 TRBD1
CASSLMVGELFF 12 TRBV7-9 -
CATSIGRGLGETQYF 15 TRBV15 TRBD1
CASSTQGSYEQYF 13 TRBV6-5 -
CASSLGQEAFF 11 TRBV28 -
CAKGRDSNTGELFF 14 TRBV2 -
CASSPQRGSTDTQYF 15 TRBV11-1 -
CASSLSQGGAEAFF 14 TRBV5-1 -
CASSEGTGGEQYF 13 TRBV2 TRBD2
CASSKAPFDRGSTEAFF 17 TRBV21-1 -
CASSEGTSGLLREQYF 16 TRBV2 TRBD2